This TCR beta chain comes out of a study of shared clonotypes between healthy human individuals. TCRdb keeps only in-frame clones here, not all; method: immunoSEQ multiplex PCR. This table holds roughly 1,800,000 clones, approximately 94% found once. The naive CD8 subset, CD45RO-negative cells positively selected for CCR7, excluded terminally differentiated effector memory CD45RA+ cells. V was clipped by 3 bases and J by 0 bases; unmatched bases: 5. The CDR3 runs 15 residues. Germline loops: CDR1 SEHNR, CDR2 FQNEAQ (reference sequence). V usage is TRBV7-9 and J usage is TRBJ2-7; 7 bases are shared with TRBD1. Sample: naive CD8+ T cells sorted from blood. This receptor was obtained from a young man in good health. CDR3 bases: TGTGCCAGCAGCTTGGGACAGTCGGTCTCCTACGAGCAGTACTTC. Protein product: CASSLGQSVSYEQYF.